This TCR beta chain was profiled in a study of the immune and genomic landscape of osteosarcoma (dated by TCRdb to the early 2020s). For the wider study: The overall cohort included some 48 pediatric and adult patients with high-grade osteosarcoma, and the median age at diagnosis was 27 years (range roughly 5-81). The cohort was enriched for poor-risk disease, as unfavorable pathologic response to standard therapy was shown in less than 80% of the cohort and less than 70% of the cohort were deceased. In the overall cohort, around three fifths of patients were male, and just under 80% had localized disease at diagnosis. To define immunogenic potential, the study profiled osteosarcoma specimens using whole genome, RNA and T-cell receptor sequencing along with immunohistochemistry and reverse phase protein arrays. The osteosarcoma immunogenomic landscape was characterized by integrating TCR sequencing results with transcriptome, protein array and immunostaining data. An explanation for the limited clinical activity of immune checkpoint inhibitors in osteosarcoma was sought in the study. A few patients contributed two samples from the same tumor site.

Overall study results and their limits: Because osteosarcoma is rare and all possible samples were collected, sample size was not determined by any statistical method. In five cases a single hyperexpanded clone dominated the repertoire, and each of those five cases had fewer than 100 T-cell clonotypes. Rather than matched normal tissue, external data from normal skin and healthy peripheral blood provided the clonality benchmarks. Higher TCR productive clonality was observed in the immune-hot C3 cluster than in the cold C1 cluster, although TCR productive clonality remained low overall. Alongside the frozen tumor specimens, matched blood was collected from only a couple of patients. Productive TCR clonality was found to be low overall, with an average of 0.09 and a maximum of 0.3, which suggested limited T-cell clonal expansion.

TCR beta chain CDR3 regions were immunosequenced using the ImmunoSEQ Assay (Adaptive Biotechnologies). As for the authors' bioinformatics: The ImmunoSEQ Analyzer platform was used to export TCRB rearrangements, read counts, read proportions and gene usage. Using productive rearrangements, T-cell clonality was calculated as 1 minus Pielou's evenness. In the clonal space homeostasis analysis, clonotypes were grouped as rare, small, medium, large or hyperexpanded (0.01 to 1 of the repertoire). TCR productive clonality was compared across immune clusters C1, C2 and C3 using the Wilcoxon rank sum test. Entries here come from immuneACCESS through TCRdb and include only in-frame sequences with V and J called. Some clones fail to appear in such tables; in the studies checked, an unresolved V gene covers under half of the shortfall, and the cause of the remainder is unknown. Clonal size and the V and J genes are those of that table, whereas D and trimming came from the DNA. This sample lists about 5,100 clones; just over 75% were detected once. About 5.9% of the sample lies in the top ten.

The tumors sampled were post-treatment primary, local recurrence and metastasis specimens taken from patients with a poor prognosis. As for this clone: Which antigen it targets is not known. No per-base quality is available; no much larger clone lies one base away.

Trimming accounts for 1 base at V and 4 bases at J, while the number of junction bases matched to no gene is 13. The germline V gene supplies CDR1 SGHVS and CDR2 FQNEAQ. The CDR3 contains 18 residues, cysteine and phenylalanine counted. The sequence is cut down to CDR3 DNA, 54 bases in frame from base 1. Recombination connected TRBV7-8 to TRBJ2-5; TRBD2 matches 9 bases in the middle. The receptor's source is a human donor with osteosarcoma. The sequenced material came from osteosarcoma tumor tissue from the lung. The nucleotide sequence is TGTGCCAGCAGCTTAGAGTTGTCTAGCGGGGTATTATCAGAGACCCAGTACTTC. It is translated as CASSLELSSGVLSETQYF.